This is a list of T cell receptor beta chains from one sample in a study of siplizumab effects on memory and regulatory T cells. Assay used: immunoSEQ multiplex PCR; TCRdb lists only in-frame clones, some missing. This table holds under 100,000 clones, about 93% found once. The material sequenced was non-Treg CD4+ T cells sorted from blood. The receptor set was obtained from a human donor in good health. Both conserved end residues are part of each CDR3. Fields, in order: clone size, D gene, J gene, V gene, CDR3 protein, CDR3 DNA. D genes are given only for firm matches. Rows may omit the clone size; those that give it use once, few, many or a size class.

abundance: -
d_gene: -
j_gene: TRBJ1-1
v_gene: TRBV27
CDR3aa: CASSLRSLNTEAFF
CDR3nt: TGTGCCAGCAGTTTAAGGTCCCTGAACACTGAAGCTTTCTTT

abundance: -
d_gene: -
j_gene: TRBJ2-1
v_gene: TRBV28
CDR3aa: CASSFLNEQFF
CDR3nt: TGTGCCAGCAGTTTTCTCAATGAGCAGTTCTTC

abundance: -
d_gene: -
j_gene: TRBJ1-2
v_gene: TRBV28
CDR3aa: CASSFNREGYYGYTF
CDR3nt: TGTGCCAGCAGTTTCAACAGGGAAGGGTATTATGGCTACACCTTC

abundance: -
d_gene: -
j_gene: TRBJ1-1
v_gene: TRBV13
CDR3aa: CASSFGGPTEAFF
CDR3nt: TGTGCCAGCAGCTTCGGGGGGCCCACTGAAGCTTTCTTT

abundance: -
d_gene: -
j_gene: TRBJ2-7
v_gene: TRBV5-1
CDR3aa: CASSPGQSYEQYF
CDR3nt: TGCGCCAGCAGCCCCGGACAGTCCTACGAGCAGTACTTC

abundance: once
d_gene: -
j_gene: TRBJ1-4
v_gene: TRBV14
CDR3aa: CASSPSGARLEKLFF
CDR3nt: TGTGCCAGCAGCCCTTCGGGGGCGCGACTGGAAAAACTGTTTTTT

abundance: -
d_gene: -
j_gene: TRBJ2-2
v_gene: TRBV14
CDR3aa: CASRPRPTGELFF
CDR3nt: TGTGCCAGCCGTCCCAGGCCCACCGGGGAGCTGTTTTTT

abundance: -
d_gene: -
j_gene: TRBJ1-1
v_gene: TRBV11-3
CDR3aa: CASSLFQETEAFF
CDR3nt: TGTGCCAGCAGCTTGTTCCAGGAGACTGAAGCTTTCTTT

abundance: -
d_gene: -
j_gene: TRBJ2-5
v_gene: TRBV11-2
CDR3aa: CASSLDRGSKPPQYF
CDR3nt: TGTGCCAGCAGCTTAGATCGGGGGTCCAAACCCCCTCAGTACTTC

abundance: -
d_gene: -
j_gene: TRBJ1-2
v_gene: TRBV4-1
CDR3aa: CASSQVIQLKEAYTF
CDR3nt: TGCGCCAGCAGCCAAGTAATCCAACTCAAAGAGGCCTACACCTTC

abundance: -
d_gene: -
j_gene: TRBJ1-1
v_gene: TRBV28
CDR3aa: CASSPGGYTEAFF
CDR3nt: TGTGCCAGCAGTCCGGGTGGGTACACTGAAGCTTTCTTT

abundance: -
d_gene: -
j_gene: TRBJ2-3
v_gene: TRBV29-1
CDR3aa: CSVDRRGSTDTQYF
CDR3nt: TGCAGCGTTGACAGGAGAGGAAGCACAGATACGCAGTATTTT

abundance: -
d_gene: -
j_gene: TRBJ1-1
v_gene: TRBV28
CDR3aa: CASSSSSSVNTEAFF
CDR3nt: TGTGCCAGCAGTTCCTCTTCATCGGTGAACACTGAAGCTTTCTTT

abundance: -
d_gene: -
j_gene: TRBJ1-4
v_gene: TRBV19
CDR3aa: CASSRGQTNEKLFF
CDR3nt: TGTGCCAGTAGCCGTGGTCAGACTAATGAAAAACTGTTTTTT

abundance: -
d_gene: -
j_gene: TRBJ2-2
v_gene: TRBV4-1
CDR3aa: CASSQGRANTGELFF
CDR3nt: TGCGCCAGCAGCCAAGGGCGGGCTAACACCGGGGAGCTGTTTTTT

abundance: -
d_gene: TRBD1
j_gene: TRBJ1-1
v_gene: TRBV30
CDR3aa: CAWSVEGGGGSTEAFF
CDR3nt: TGTGCCTGGAGTGTAGAAGGAGGGGGCGGGAGCACTGAAGCTTTCTTT

abundance: once
d_gene: TRBD1
j_gene: TRBJ2-7
v_gene: TRBV27
CDR3aa: CASSRQGVRYYEQYF
CDR3nt: TGTGCCAGCAGCCGACAGGGGGTTCGGTACTACGAGCAGTACTTC

abundance: -
d_gene: TRBD1
j_gene: TRBJ1-2
v_gene: TRBV29-1
CDR3aa: CSAPDRGGNYGYTF
CDR3nt: TGCAGCGCCCCGGACAGGGGAGGGAACTATGGCTACACCTTC

abundance: -
d_gene: -
j_gene: TRBJ2-7
v_gene: TRBV6-5
CDR3aa: CASSYDRSYEQYF
CDR3nt: TGTGCCAGCAGTTATGACAGATCCTACGAGCAGTACTTC

abundance: -
d_gene: TRBD1
j_gene: TRBJ2-7
v_gene: TRBV11-1
CDR3aa: CASSLNYRDSEQYF
CDR3nt: TGTGCCAGCAGCCTAAACTACCGGGACAGCGAGCAGTACTTC

abundance: -
d_gene: -
j_gene: TRBJ1-3
v_gene: TRBV19
CDR3aa: CASSPGSGNTIYF
CDR3nt: TGTGCCAGTAGTCCAGGCTCTGGAAACACCATATATTTT

abundance: few
d_gene: -
j_gene: TRBJ2-7
v_gene: TRBV21-1
CDR3aa: CASSKDRVYEQYF
CDR3nt: TGTGCCAGCAGCAAAGACAGGGTTTACGAGCAGTACTTC

abundance: -
d_gene: -
j_gene: TRBJ2-7
v_gene: TRBV5-4
CDR3aa: CASSPSRPNYEQYF
CDR3nt: TGTGCCAGCAGTCCCTCACGTCCCAACTACGAGCAGTACTTC

abundance: -
d_gene: -
j_gene: TRBJ2-5
v_gene: TRBV5-1
CDR3aa: CASSRGETQYF
CDR3nt: TGCGCCAGCAGTAGGGGAGAGACCCAGTACTTC

abundance: -
d_gene: -
j_gene: TRBJ1-1
v_gene: TRBV10-3
CDR3aa: CAISRANEMNTEAFF
CDR3nt: TGTGCCATCAGTAGAGCGAATGAGATGAACACTGAAGCTTTCTTT

abundance: -
d_gene: -
j_gene: TRBJ1-5
v_gene: TRBV30
CDR3aa: CAWSPRSSNQPQHF
CDR3nt: TGTGCCTGGAGTCCCAGGAGTAGCAATCAGCCCCAGCATTTT

abundance: -
d_gene: -
j_gene: TRBJ1-5
v_gene: TRBV7-8
CDR3aa: CASSLDRVGQPQHF
CDR3nt: TGTGCCAGCAGCTTAGATAGAGTAGGGCAGCCCCAGCATTTT

abundance: once
d_gene: -
j_gene: TRBJ2-4
v_gene: TRBV28
CDR3aa: CASRPHPGSERGIQYF
CDR3nt: TGTGCCAGCAGACCACATCCCGGCTCTGAGCGAGGCATTCAGTACTTC

abundance: -
d_gene: TRBD2
j_gene: TRBJ2-1
v_gene: TRBV19
CDR3aa: CASSTSGALAGGYNEQFF
CDR3nt: TGTGCCAGTAGTACCTCCGGAGCTTTAGCGGGAGGTTACAATGAGCAGTTCTTC

abundance: once
d_gene: -
j_gene: TRBJ1-4
v_gene: TRBV10-1
CDR3aa: CASSEGLTNEKLFF
CDR3nt: TGCGCCAGCAGTGAAGGATTAACTAATGAAAAACTGTTTTTT

abundance: -
d_gene: -
j_gene: TRBJ2-5
v_gene: TRBV7-2
CDR3aa: CASSPSGHLRGTQYF
CDR3nt: TGTGCCAGCAGCCCAAGTGGGCACCTCAGGGGGACCCAGTACTTC

abundance: -
d_gene: -
j_gene: TRBJ1-1
v_gene: TRBV6-1
CDR3aa: CASSEWTVGEAFF
CDR3nt: TGTGCCAGCAGTGAATGGACAGTAGGAGAAGCTTTCTTT

abundance: -
d_gene: -
j_gene: TRBJ1-3
v_gene: TRBV7-3
CDR3aa: CASSSGAGNTIYF
CDR3nt: TGTGCCAGCAGCTCAGGGGCTGGAAACACCATATATTTT

abundance: -
d_gene: -
j_gene: TRBJ2-3
v_gene: TRBV7-8
CDR3aa: CASSLGRRVGSTDTQYF
CDR3nt: TGTGCCAGCAGCTTAGGGAGGCGGGTGGGATCAACAGATACGCAGTATTTT

abundance: -
d_gene: -
j_gene: TRBJ2-4
v_gene: TRBV5-1
CDR3aa: CASSLSKNIQYF
CDR3nt: TGTGCCAGCAGTCTCTCAAAAAACATTCAGTACTTC

abundance: -
d_gene: TRBD1
j_gene: TRBJ2-7
v_gene: TRBV27
CDR3aa: CASSSGTGVPYEQYF
CDR3nt: TGTGCCAGCAGTTCCGGGACAGGGGTTCCCTACGAGCAGTACTTC

abundance: -
d_gene: TRBD1
j_gene: TRBJ2-2
v_gene: TRBV6-4
CDR3aa: CASSRRGTGSPTANTGELFF
CDR3nt: TGTGCCAGCTCTAGACGTGGGACAGGGTCTCCTACGGCGAACACCGGGGAGCTGTTTTTT

abundance: -
d_gene: -
j_gene: TRBJ1-2
v_gene: TRBV5-1
CDR3aa: CASSLTNDGYTF
CDR3nt: TGCGCCAGCAGCTTGACCAACGATGGCTACACCTTC

abundance: -
d_gene: TRBD2
j_gene: TRBJ2-5
v_gene: TRBV2
CDR3aa: CASKTSGFQETQYF
CDR3nt: TGTGCCAGCAAAACTAGCGGGTTCCAAGAGACCCAGTACTTC

abundance: -
d_gene: TRBD1
j_gene: TRBJ2-2
v_gene: TRBV4-1
CDR3aa: CASSQEEVNRGRNGELFF
CDR3nt: TGCGCCAGCAGCCAAGAGGAGGTGAACAGGGGGAGAAACGGGGAGCTGTTTTTT

abundance: -
d_gene: -
j_gene: TRBJ2-3
v_gene: TRBV5-1
CDR3aa: CASSAAGSDTQYF
CDR3nt: TGCGCCAGCAGCGCCGCTGGGTCGGATACGCAGTATTTT

abundance: -
d_gene: TRBD1
j_gene: TRBJ1-1
v_gene: TRBV28
CDR3aa: CASNPYRGEAFF
CDR3nt: TGTGCCAGCAATCCGTACAGGGGTGAAGCTTTCTTT

abundance: -
d_gene: -
j_gene: TRBJ1-1
v_gene: TRBV6-5
CDR3aa: CASRSGLKSTEAFF
CDR3nt: TGTGCCAGCAGATCAGGGTTGAAGAGCACTGAAGCTTTCTTT

abundance: -
d_gene: -
j_gene: TRBJ2-1
v_gene: TRBV5-1
CDR3aa: CASSLVAGRGENEQFF
CDR3nt: TGCGCCAGCAGCTTGGTCGCGGGAAGGGGGGAGAATGAGCAGTTCTTC

abundance: -
d_gene: TRBD1
j_gene: TRBJ1-5
v_gene: TRBV19
CDR3aa: CASSARRGQGNQPQHF
CDR3nt: TGTGCCAGTAGTGCTAGGAGGGGACAGGGCAATCAGCCCCAGCATTTT

abundance: -
d_gene: TRBD2
j_gene: TRBJ2-1
v_gene: TRBV10-3
CDR3aa: CAISRESSGKGNEQFF
CDR3nt: TGTGCCATCAGCCGAGAGAGTAGCGGGAAAGGTAATGAGCAGTTCTTC

abundance: -
d_gene: -
j_gene: TRBJ2-1
v_gene: TRBV18
CDR3aa: CASSPRDRGKTYNEQFF
CDR3nt: TGTGCCAGCTCACCACGGGATCGCGGAAAAACCTACAATGAGCAGTTCTTC

abundance: few
d_gene: -
j_gene: TRBJ1-3
v_gene: TRBV7-9
CDR3aa: CASSFVGPTSSGNTIYF
CDR3nt: TGTGCCAGCAGCTTTGTGGGACCCACCTCTTCTGGAAACACCATATATTTT

abundance: -
d_gene: -
j_gene: TRBJ1-2
v_gene: TRBV6-1
CDR3aa: CASSEAPGYGYTF
CDR3nt: TGTGCCAGCAGTGAAGCGCCCGGTTATGGCTACACCTTC

abundance: -
d_gene: -
j_gene: TRBJ2-7
v_gene: TRBV5-4
CDR3aa: CASSLVSRDEQYF
CDR3nt: TGTGCCAGCAGCTTGGTTTCCAGGGACGAGCAGTACTTC

abundance: -
d_gene: -
j_gene: TRBJ2-1
v_gene: TRBV14
CDR3aa: CASSQDVGASSYNEQFF
CDR3nt: TGTGCCAGCAGCCAAGACGTAGGAGCGAGTTCCTACAATGAGCAGTTCTTC

abundance: -
d_gene: TRBD1
j_gene: TRBJ2-7
v_gene: TRBV4-1
CDR3aa: CASSQDRGQGAYEQYF
CDR3nt: TGCGCCAGCAGCCAAGATAGGGGACAGGGGGCCTACGAGCAGTACTTC

abundance: once
d_gene: -
j_gene: TRBJ1-5
v_gene: TRBV2
CDR3aa: CASRGLGQNQPQHF
CDR3nt: TGTGCCAGCAGAGGCCTGGGACAAAATCAGCCCCAGCATTTT

abundance: -
d_gene: -
j_gene: TRBJ2-7
v_gene: TRBV2
CDR3aa: CASRRGTASYEQYF
CDR3nt: TGTGCCAGCAGGAGAGGAACAGCTTCCTACGAGCAGTACTTC

abundance: -
d_gene: TRBD1
j_gene: TRBJ2-2
v_gene: TRBV7-9
CDR3aa: CASSSTGQGTGELFF
CDR3nt: TGTGCCAGCAGCTCTACGGGACAGGGAACCGGGGAGCTGTTTTTT

abundance: -
d_gene: -
j_gene: TRBJ1-3
v_gene: TRBV7-9
CDR3aa: CASSLIKAIYF
CDR3nt: TGTGCCAGCAGCTTAATAAAGGCCATATATTTT